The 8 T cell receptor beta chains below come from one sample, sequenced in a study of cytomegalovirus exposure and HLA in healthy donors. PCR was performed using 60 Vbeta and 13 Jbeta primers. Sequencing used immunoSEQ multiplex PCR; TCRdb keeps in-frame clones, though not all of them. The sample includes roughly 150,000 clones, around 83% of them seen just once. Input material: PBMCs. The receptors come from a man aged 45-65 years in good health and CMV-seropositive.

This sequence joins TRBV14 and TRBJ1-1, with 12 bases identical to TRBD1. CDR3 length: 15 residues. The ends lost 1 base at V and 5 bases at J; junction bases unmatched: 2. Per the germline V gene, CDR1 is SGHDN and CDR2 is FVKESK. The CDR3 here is CASSQGDRGLTEAFF. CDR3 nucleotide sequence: TGTGCCAGCAGCCAAGGGGACAGGGGGCTAACTGAAGCTTTCTTT.

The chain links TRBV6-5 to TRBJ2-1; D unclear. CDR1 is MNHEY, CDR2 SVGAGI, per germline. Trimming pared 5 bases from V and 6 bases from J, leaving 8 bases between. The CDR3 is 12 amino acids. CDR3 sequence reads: CASSSPGNEQFF. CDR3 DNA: TGTGCCAGCAGTAGCCCTGGCAATGAGCAGTTCTTC.

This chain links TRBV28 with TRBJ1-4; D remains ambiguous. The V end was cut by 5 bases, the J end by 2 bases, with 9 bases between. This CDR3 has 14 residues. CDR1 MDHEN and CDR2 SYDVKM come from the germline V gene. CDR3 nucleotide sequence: TGTGCCAGCAGTATGCCTAGTACTAATGAAAAACTGTTTTTT. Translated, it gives CASSMPSTNEKLFF.

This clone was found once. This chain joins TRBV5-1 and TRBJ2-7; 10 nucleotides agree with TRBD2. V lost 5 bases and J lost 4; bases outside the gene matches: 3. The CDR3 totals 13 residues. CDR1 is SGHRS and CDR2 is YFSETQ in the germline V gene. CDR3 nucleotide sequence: TGCGCCAGCAGAGGACTAGCGGATTACGAGCAGTACTTC. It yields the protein CASRGLADYEQYF.

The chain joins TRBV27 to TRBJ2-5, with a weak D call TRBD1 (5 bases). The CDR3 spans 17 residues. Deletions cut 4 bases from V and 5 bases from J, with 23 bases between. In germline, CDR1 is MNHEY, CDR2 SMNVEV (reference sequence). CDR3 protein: CASSSPGRVEVGETQYF. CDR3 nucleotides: TGTGCCAGCAGTTCCCCCGGCAGGGTCGAGGTGGGGGAGACCCAGTACTTC.

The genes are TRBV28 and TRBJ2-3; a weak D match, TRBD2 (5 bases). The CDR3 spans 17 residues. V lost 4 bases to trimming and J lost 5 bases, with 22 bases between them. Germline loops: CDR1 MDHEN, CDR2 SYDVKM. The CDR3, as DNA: TGTGCCAGCAGTTACACCCGAACTAGTATAAGTGGAGATACGCAGTATTTT. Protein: CASSYTRTSISGDTQYF.

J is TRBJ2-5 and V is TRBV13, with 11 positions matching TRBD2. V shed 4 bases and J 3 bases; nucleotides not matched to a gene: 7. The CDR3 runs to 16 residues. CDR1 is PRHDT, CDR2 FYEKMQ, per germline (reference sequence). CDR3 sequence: CASSWSGTSGKETQYF. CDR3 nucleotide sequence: TGTGCCAGCAGCTGGTCCGGGACTAGCGGAAAAGAGACCCAGTACTTC. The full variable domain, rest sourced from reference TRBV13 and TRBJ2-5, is AAGVIQSPRHLIKEKRETATLKCYPIPRHDTVYWYQQGPGQDPQFLISFYEKMQSDKGSIPDRFSAQQFSDYHSELNMSSLELGDSALYFCASSWSGTSGKETQYFGPGTRLLVL.

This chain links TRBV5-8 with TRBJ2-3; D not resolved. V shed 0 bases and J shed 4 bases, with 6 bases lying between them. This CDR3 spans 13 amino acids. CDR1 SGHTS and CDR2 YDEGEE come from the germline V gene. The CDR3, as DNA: TGTGCCAGCAGCTTGGCTAATTCAGATACGCAGTATTTT. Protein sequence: CASSLANSDTQYF.